A single sample gave rise to the 29 T cell receptor beta chains below, sequenced in a study of blood T cell repertoires in COVID-19. Only in-frame clones appear in the TCRdb table, and some are missing; sequencing was by immunoSEQ multiplex PCR. The data show around 280,000 clones, 89% seen once. The sequenced sample consisted of peripheral blood. The source is a woman in her 30s with COVID-19, enrolled during active disease.

The table lists this clone with a few counts. The J gene is TRBJ2-4, the V gene TRBV4-1; 9 nucleotides match TRBD2. The length of the CDR3 is 17 residues. Losses at the gene ends were 0 bases for V and 9 bases for J; bases not matched to a gene: 12. Per germline, CDR1 MGHRA and CDR2 YSYEKL. The CDR3: CASSQDLSGGPRGIQYF. CDR3 nucleotide sequence: TGCGCCAGCAGCCAAGATCTAAGCGGGGGGCCGCGTGGCATTCAGTACTTC.

V and J are TRBV6-5 and TRBJ2-7; D may be TRBD2 (7 bases). CDR1 is MNHEY and CDR2 is SVGAGI in the germline V gene. Deletions cut 5 bases from V and 2 bases from J, with 13 bases between. The CDR3 has 14 residues. The CDR3: CASSLNGGPYEQYF. CDR3 in DNA: TGTGCCAGCAGTCTCAACGGGGGGCCCTACGAGCAGTACTTC.

The CDR3: CASSTGQGSDTQYF. CDR3 bases: TGTGCCAGCTCAACGGGACAGGGTTCCGATACGCAGTATTTT. The chain employs TRBV18 and TRBJ2-3; 9 nucleotides match TRBD1. There are 14 residues in the CDR3. Germline assignment: CDR1 KGHSH and CDR2 LQKENI. After removal of 5 bases from V and 6 bases from J, the junction contained 6 bases not matched to a gene. Looking up the rest from reference TRBV18 and TRBJ2-3 gives the full variable domain: NAGVMQNPRHLVRRRGQEARLRCSPMKGHSHVYWYRQLPEEGLKFMVYLQKENIIDESGMPKERFSAEFPKEGPSILRIQQVVRGDSAAYFCASSTGQGSDTQYFGPGTRLTVL.

This clone appeared a single time. The chain links TRBV11-2 to TRBJ1-6; possibly TRBD1 for D (6 bases). V lost 5 bases, J lost 6 bases, and 14 bases lay in between. Germline V gene sequence: CDR1 SGHAT, CDR2 FQNNGV. CDR3 length equals 15 residues. The CDR3 spells CASSLTGQSNSPLHF. CDR3 in DNA: TGTGCCAGCAGCCTAACTGGACAGTCTAATTCACCCCTCCACTTT.

This clone was seen just once. The chain links TRBV7-2 to TRBJ2-1; D is possibly TRBD1 (5 bases). Germline lookup yields CDR1 SGHTA and CDR2 FQGNSA. Trimming took off 8 bases at V and 8 bases at J, with 22 bases between the two ends. The CDR3 runs 15 residues. This CDR3 is CASRRYRAAQDEQFF. The DNA for the CDR3 is TGTGCCAGCCGCCGTTACCGAGCAGCACAGGATGAGCAGTTCTTC.

The V call is TRBV7-9, the J call TRBJ1-1; D uncertain. Germline V gene lookup returns CDR1 SEHNR and CDR2 FQNEAQ (reference sequence). Trimming left V 5 bases short and J 5 bases short, with 15 bases between. This CDR3 has 14 residues. The CDR3 sequence: CASSLTYSSTEAFF. The CDR3 DNA reads as TGTGCCAGCAGCCTGACCTACAGTTCAACTGAAGCTTTCTTT.

The rearrangement links TRBV11-2 to TRBJ2-7, with a weak D call TRBD1 (5 bases). V lost 3 bases to trimming and J lost 5 bases, with 5 bases between them. The germline CDR1 and CDR2 sequences are SGHAT and FQNNGV. The CDR3 has 11 amino acids. CDR3 nucleotide sequence: TGTGCCAGCAGCTTGGGGCACGAGCAGTACTTC. It translates to CASSLGHEQYF.

The V gene is TRBV5-4, the J gene TRBJ1-1, with 7 bases fitting TRBD1. Germline V gene lookup returns CDR1 SGHNT and CDR2 YYREEE (reference sequence). V lost 0 bases, J lost 3 bases, and 2 bases stayed unmatched. The CDR3 loop spans 14 amino acids. The CDR3 protein is CASSLAGGDTEAFF. As DNA, the CDR3 is TGTGCCAGCAGCTTGGCAGGGGGAGACACTGAAGCTTTCTTT.

The chain joins TRBV4-1 to TRBJ2-7, with 9 bases aligning to TRBD1. The CDR3 loop spans 13 amino acids. CDR1 and CDR2 from the germline V gene are MGHRA and YSYEKL. Trimming took 1 base from V and 5 from J; bases not matched to a gene: 0. The CDR3 DNA is TGCGCCAGCAGCCAAGGGACAGGGGACGAGCAGTACTTC. This encodes CASSQGTGDEQYF.

CDR3 sequence (DNA): TGCAGCGTCGACAGGGAAGGATATGGCTACACCTTC. Translated, it gives CSVDREGYGYTF. The V and J genes are TRBV29-1 and TRBJ1-2; 7 nucleotides line up with TRBD1. The CDR3 totals 12 residues. Losses at the gene ends were 6 bases for V and 5 bases for J; bases not matched to a gene: 6. The germline CDR1 and CDR2 sequences are SQVTM and ANQGSEA.

The rearrangement links TRBV7-9 to TRBJ1-1; a possible D gene is TRBD1 (6 bases). This CDR3 spans 15 amino acids. Germline assignment: CDR1 SEHNR and CDR2 FQNEAQ (reference sequence). Trimming removed 4 bases at V and 0 bases at J, with 12 bases between. In DNA form, the CDR3 reads TGTGCCAGCAGCTCCCGGGACAACTTGAACACTGAAGCTTTCTTT. Residues: CASSSRDNLNTEAFF.

V gene TRBV6-4 combines with J gene TRBJ1-2; D is possibly TRBD1 (5 bases). CDR3 length equals 15 residues. Germline CDR1 is MRHNA and CDR2 is SNTAGT. V was cut by 6 bases and J by 3 bases, with 17 bases left in between. Written as DNA, the CDR3 is TGTGCCAGCAGACCTACCTGGGGGGTCGACTATGGCTACACCTTC. Residues: CASRPTWGVDYGYTF.

V usage is TRBV19 and J usage is TRBJ1-5; a possible D gene is TRBD1 (6 bases). Germline lookup yields CDR1 LNHDA and CDR2 SQIVND (reference sequence). The CDR3 length is 15 residues. The V gene lost 7 bases and the J gene lost 3 bases, with 16 bases spanning the gap. CDR3 sequence: CASKFRTANNQPQHF. CDR3 coding DNA: TGTGCCAGTAAGTTCAGGACAGCAAACAATCAGCCCCAGCATTTT.

This clone was observed a handful of times. The genes are TRBV6-6 and TRBJ1-4; D might be TRBD1 (5 bases). In germline, CDR1 is MNHNY, CDR2 SVGAGI (reference sequence). The CDR3 has 14 residues. Trimming left V 0 bases short and J 6 bases short, with 8 bases between. DNA of the CDR3: TGTGCCAGCAGTTACTCGACAGTTTATGAAAAACTGTTTTTT. Its protein is CASSYSTVYEKLFF.

The chain has TRBV21-1 and TRBJ2-3; the DNA was not compared with TRBD1, the D call given in the table. TRBV21-1 is listed as a pseudogene. The CDR3 runs 15 residues. As DNA, the CDR3 is TGTGCCAGCAGCAAAAAGGACATAGGTTCGGATACGCAGTATTTT. It codes for CASSKKDIGSDTQYF.

The genes are TRBV7-9 and TRBJ2-5; D is uncertain. Germline values: CDR1 SEHNR, CDR2 FQNEAQ (reference sequence). The CDR3 length is 13 residues. Trimming took 3 bases from V and 2 from J, leaving 7 bases between them. CDR3 coding DNA: TGTGCCAGCAGCTTGGGCAATCAAGAGACCCAGTACTTC. It encodes CASSLGNQETQYF. Combining the CDR3 with reference TRBV7-9 and TRBJ2-5 gives the whole variable domain DTGVSQNPRHKITKRGQNVTFRCDPISEHNRLYWYRQTLGQGPEFLTYFQNEAQLEKSRLLSDRFSAERPKGSFSTLEIQRTEQGDSAMYLCASSLGNQETQYFGPGTRLLVL.

V and J are TRBV28 and TRBJ2-1, with TRBD2 matching 10 bases. The germline V gene has CDR1 MDHEN and CDR2 SYDVKM. The V and J ends lost 9 bases and 7 bases, in that order; junction bases with no gene match: 12. The CDR3 spans 15 residues. The CDR3 region has the DNA TGTGCCAGTGTCCCCGGGACTAGCGTCTATAATGAGCAGTTCTTC. Translation gives CASVPGTSVYNEQFF.

This clone was counted a single time. The CDR3 loop is CSVEGGQGRYYEQYF. The CDR3 DNA reads TGCAGCGTTGAAGGAGGACAGGGGAGATACTACGAGCAGTACTTC. The J gene is TRBJ2-7, the V gene TRBV29-1; 9 bases line up with TRBD1. The germline V gene has CDR1 SQVTM and CDR2 ANQGSEA. V dropped 1 base and J dropped 3; count of bases not matched to a gene: 7. This CDR3 comprises 15 residues.

This clone was picked up a small number of times. The J gene is TRBJ2-7, the V gene TRBV3-1 (or the pseudogene TRBV3-2); no definite D call. V was trimmed by 1 base and J by 3 bases, leaving 10 bases between them. This CDR3 contains 14 residues. Germline V gives CDR1 LGHDT, CDR2 YNNKEL (reference sequence). In nucleotides, the CDR3 is TGTGCCAGCAGCCAAGGGCACCTAGGCTACGAGCAGTACTTC. It yields the protein CASSQGHLGYEQYF.

This sequence joins TRBV30 and TRBJ1-6; 7 bases are a match to TRBD1. The length of the CDR3 is 14 residues. Looked up from germline, CDR1 is GTSNPN and CDR2 is SVGIG (reference sequence). Trimming at V came to 4 bases and at J to 6 bases, leaving 6 bases not matched to a gene. The CDR3 DNA follows: TGTGCCTGGACGGCGGGACAGACTAATTCACCCCTCCACTTT. This gives the protein CAWTAGQTNSPLHF. Together with reference TRBV30 and TRBJ1-6, the CDR3 gives the full variable domain: SQTIHQWPATLVQPVGSPLSLECTVEGTSNPNLYWYRQAAGRGLQLLFYSVGIGQISSEVPQNLSASRPQDRQFILSSKKLLLSDSGFYLCAWTAGQTNSPLHFGNGTRLTVT.

The rearrangement joins TRBV25-1 to TRBJ2-7; D is perhaps TRBD1 (5 bases). The CDR3 runs 17 residues. Germline CDR1 MGHDK, CDR2 SYGVNS. The ends were cut back, 0 bases at V and 0 bases at J, with 15 bases in the middle. The CDR3, as DNA: TGTGCCAGCAGTGAATACACTGAACGTCAGGGCTCCTACGAGCAGTACTTC. Residues: CASSEYTERQGSYEQYF.

This clone was found many times. The gene calls are TRBV29-1 and TRBJ1-2; D gene uncertain. V lost 3 bases and J lost 6, with 5 bases in between. The germline V gene encodes CDR1 SQVTM and CDR2 ANQGSEA. The CDR3 is made up of 10 amino acids. The CDR3 bases are TGCAGCGTTGATCAGAATGGCTACACCTTC. Protein sequence: CSVDQNGYTF.

The V gene is TRBV24-1, the J gene TRBJ1-5; TRBD1 matches at 8 bases. CDR1 and CDR2 (germline): KGHDR, SFDVKD. V trimming: 4 bases; J trimming: 7 bases; junction bases outside the gene matches: 8. The CDR3 spans 15 residues. The DNA for the CDR3 is TGTGCCACCAGTGACGCCCGGACAGGGAGGCAGCCCCAGCATTTT. Translation gives CATSDARTGRQPQHF.

The rearrangement joins TRBV30 to TRBJ1-6; 8 nucleotides agree with TRBD1. The ends lost 1 base at V and 9 bases at J; junction bases unmatched: 11. The CDR3 has 16 residues. The germline CDR1 and CDR2 sequences are GTSNPN and SVGIG (reference sequence). CDR3 in DNA: TGTGCCTGGAGTGGCGGGTCAGGGGGCTTTCGTTCACCCCTCCACTTT. As protein: CAWSGGSGGFRSPLHF.

This sequence joins TRBV7-9 and TRBJ1-1; TRBD1 matches at 7 bases. Germline trimming cut 5 bases from V and 8 bases from J; bases unmatched to any gene: 11. The CDR3 covers 14 residues. Per germline, CDR1 SEHNR and CDR2 FQNEAQ (reference sequence). CDR3 region: CASSLVQGFGEAFF. The DNA for the CDR3 is TGTGCCAGCAGCCTAGTACAGGGGTTCGGAGAAGCTTTCTTT.

The chain employs TRBV7-9 and TRBJ1-2; D remains unclear. V dropped 5 bases and J dropped 8 bases, with 9 bases sitting between them. The CDR3 has 11 amino acids. The germline V gene has CDR1 SEHNR and CDR2 FQNEAQ (reference sequence). As DNA, the CDR3 is TGTGCCAGCAGCACCGCGGGGGGCTACACCTTC. Its translation is CASSTAGGYTF.

This clone was seen a handful of times. The J gene is TRBJ1-2, the V gene TRBV14; D is uncertain. The ends were cut back, 1 base at V and 5 bases at J, with 5 bases in the middle. This CDR3 is 12 amino acids long. Germline V gives CDR1 SGHDN, CDR2 FVKESK. Written as DNA, the CDR3 is TGTGCCAGCAGCCAAGCGGGGTATGGCTACACCTTC. Translated, it gives CASSQAGYGYTF.

The genes are TRBV9 and TRBJ1-4, with D possibly matching TRBD1 (5 bases). This CDR3 has 19 amino acids. The germline V gene encodes CDR1 SGDLS and CDR2 YYNGEE. The V end lost 3 bases, the J end lost 0 bases, and 21 bases lay between the germline ends. Here the CDR3 reads CASSAASGSGYATNEKLFF. CDR3 coding DNA: TGTGCCAGCAGCGCCGCCTCAGGGTCTGGTTATGCAACTAATGAAAAACTGTTTTTT.

About this clone itself: Distinct nucleotide sequences in the sample also encode this CDR3. The rearrangement uses TRBV19 and TRBJ2-7; the match to TRBD2 covers 10 bases. The CDR3 is made up of 14 amino acids. The V segment lost 8 bases and the J segment 3 bases; nucleotides outside the gene matches: 7. Germline assignment: CDR1 LNHDA and CDR2 SQIVND (reference sequence). Written as DNA, the CDR3 is TGTGCCAGTTCTATAGCGGGGGGCAGCTACGAGCAGTACTTC. Translated, it gives CASSIAGGSYEQYF.